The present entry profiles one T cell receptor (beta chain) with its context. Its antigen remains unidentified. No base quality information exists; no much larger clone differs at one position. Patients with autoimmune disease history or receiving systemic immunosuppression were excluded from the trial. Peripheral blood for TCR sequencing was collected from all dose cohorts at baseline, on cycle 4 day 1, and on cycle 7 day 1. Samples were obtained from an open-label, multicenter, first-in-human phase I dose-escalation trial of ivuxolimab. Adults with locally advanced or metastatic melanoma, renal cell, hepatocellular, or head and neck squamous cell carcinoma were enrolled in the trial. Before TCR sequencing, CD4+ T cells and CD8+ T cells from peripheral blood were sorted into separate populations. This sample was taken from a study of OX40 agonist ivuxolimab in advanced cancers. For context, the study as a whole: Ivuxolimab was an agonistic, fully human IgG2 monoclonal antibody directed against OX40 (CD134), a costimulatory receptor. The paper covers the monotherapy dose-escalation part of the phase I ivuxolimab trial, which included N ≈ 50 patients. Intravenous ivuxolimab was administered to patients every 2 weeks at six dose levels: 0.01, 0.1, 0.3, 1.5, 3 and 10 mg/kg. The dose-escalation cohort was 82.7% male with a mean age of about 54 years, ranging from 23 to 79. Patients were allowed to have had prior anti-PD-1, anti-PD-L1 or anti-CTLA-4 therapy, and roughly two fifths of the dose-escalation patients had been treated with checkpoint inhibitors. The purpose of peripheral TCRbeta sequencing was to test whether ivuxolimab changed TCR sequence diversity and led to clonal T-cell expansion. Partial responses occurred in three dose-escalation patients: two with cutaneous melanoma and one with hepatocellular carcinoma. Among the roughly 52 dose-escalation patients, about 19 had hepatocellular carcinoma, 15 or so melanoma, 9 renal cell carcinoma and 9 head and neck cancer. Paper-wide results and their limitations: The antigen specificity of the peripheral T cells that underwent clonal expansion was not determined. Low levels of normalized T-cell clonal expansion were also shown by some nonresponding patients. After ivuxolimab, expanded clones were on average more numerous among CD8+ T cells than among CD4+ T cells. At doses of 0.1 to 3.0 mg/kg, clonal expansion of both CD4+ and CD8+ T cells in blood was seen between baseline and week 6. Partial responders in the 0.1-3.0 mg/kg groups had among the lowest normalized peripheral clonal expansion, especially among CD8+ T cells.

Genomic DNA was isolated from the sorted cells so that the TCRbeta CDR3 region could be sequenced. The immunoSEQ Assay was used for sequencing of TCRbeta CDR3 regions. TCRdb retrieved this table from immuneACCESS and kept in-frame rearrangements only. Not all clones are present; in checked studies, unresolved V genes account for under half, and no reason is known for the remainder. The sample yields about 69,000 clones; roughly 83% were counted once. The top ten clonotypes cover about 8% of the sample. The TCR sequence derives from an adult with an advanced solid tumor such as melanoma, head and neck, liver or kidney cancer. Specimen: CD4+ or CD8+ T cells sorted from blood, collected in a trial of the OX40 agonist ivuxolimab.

The sequence in DNA is TGTGCCAGCAGGAAGGACAGGGCTAGCAATCAGCCCCAGCATTTT. Its amino acids are CASRKDRASNQPQHF. This chain joins TRBV6-1 to TRBJ1-5; a stretch of 8 junction bases matches TRBD1. The V end gives up 6 bases and the J end 0 bases, leaving 4 bases in the junction not matched to a gene. CDR1 and CDR2, per the germline V gene, are MNHNS and SASEGT. Counted from cysteine to phenylalanine, this CDR3 has 15 amino acids. Of all the DNA, just the CDR3 is kept, 45 bases in frame from base 1.